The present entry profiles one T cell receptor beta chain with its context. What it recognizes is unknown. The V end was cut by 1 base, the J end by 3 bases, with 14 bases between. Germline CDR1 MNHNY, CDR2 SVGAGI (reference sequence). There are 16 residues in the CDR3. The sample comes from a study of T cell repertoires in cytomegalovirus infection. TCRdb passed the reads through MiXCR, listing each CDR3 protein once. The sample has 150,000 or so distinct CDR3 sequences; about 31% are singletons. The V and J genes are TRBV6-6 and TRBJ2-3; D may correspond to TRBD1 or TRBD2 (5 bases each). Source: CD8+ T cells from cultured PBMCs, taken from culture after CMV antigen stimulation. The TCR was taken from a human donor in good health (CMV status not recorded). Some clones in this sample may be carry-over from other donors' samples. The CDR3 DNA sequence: TGTGCCAGCAGTTACTTCCGGGACCAGCTTACAGATACGCAGTATTTT. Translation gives CASSYFRDQLTDTQYF.